These 17 T cell receptor beta chains originate from one sample sequenced in a study of blood T cell repertoires in COVID-19. The table came from immunoSEQ multiplex PCR; TCRdb's copy has only in-frame clones and leaves some out. Found here are about 230,000 clones, over 75% of them singletons; the top ten hold 7.9%. Sequencing was done on a sample of peripheral blood. The receptors stem from a woman aged 80 or older with acute or convalescent COVID-19.

The J gene is TRBJ1-1, the V gene TRBV19; TRBD1 matches at 7 bases. The V gene end was trimmed by 7 bases and the J gene end by 2 bases; junction bases not matched to a gene: 4. The germline gives CDR1 LNHDA, CDR2 SQIVND (reference sequence). CDR3 size: 13 residues. The CDR3 is CASKTGSNTEAFF. The DNA for the CDR3 is TGTGCCAGTAAGACAGGGTCCAACACTGAAGCTTTCTTT. Filled out from reference TRBV19 and TRBJ1-1, the complete variable domain reads DGGITQSPKYLFRKEGQNVTLSCEQNLNHDAMYWYRQDPGQGLRLIYYSQIVNDFQKGDIAEGYSVSREKKESFPLTVTSAQKNPTAFYLCASKTGSNTEAFFGQGTRLTVV.

This sequence joins TRBV28 and TRBJ2-7; TRBD2 agrees at 7 bases. Germline CDR1 is MDHEN and CDR2 is SYDVKM. The CDR3 is made up of 14 amino acids. J gave up 0 bases and V 7 bases, and 6 bases lay outside the gene matches. CDR3 amino acids: CASTPSSGSYEQYF. Here the CDR3 DNA reads TGTGCCAGCACCCCATCTAGCGGCTCCTACGAGCAGTACTTC.

The chain has TRBV7-2 and TRBJ1-5, with D possibly TRBD1 on 5 matching bases. Germline V lookup: CDR1 SGHTA, CDR2 FQGNSA. Trimming removed 2 bases at V and 4 bases at J, with 15 bases between. The CDR3 contains 16 residues. CDR3: CASSLRVGGVNQPQHF. Written as DNA, the CDR3 is TGTGCCAGCAGCTTAAGGGTGGGGGGTGTAAATCAGCCCCAGCATTTT.

The chain couples TRBV10-3 to TRBJ2-7, with TRBD1 as a possible D gene (5 bases). There are 14 residues in the CDR3. Germline lookup yields CDR1 ENHRY and CDR2 SYGVKD. The V end was cut by 0 bases, the J end by 0 bases, with 6 bases between. As DNA, the CDR3 is TGTGCCATCAGTGAGTCGACAGACTCCTACGAGCAGTACTTC. This codes for CAISESTDSYEQYF.

The genes are TRBV18 and TRBJ2-6; a weak D match, TRBD1 (6 bases). V shed 6 bases and J shed 2 bases, with 14 bases lying between them. This CDR3 comprises 16 residues. Germline lookup yields CDR1 KGHSH and CDR2 LQKENI. This CDR3 reads CASSVRTVAGANVLTF. In DNA form, the CDR3 reads TGTGCCAGCTCGGTTAGGACAGTGGCTGGGGCCAACGTCCTGACTTTC.

The chain couples TRBV7-2 to TRBJ1-1; TRBD1 aligns across 7 bases. The length of the CDR3 is 18 residues. V shed 1 base, J shed 0 bases, and the junction held 11 bases outside the gene matches. Germline CDR1 is SGHTA and CDR2 is FQGNSA. The DNA of the CDR3 is TGTGCCAGCAGCTTAGTTCTACAGGGGTCCCTTATGAACACTGAAGCTTTCTTT. It encodes CASSLVLQGSLMNTEAFF.

The rearrangement links TRBV6-1 to TRBJ1-5; perhaps TRBD1 as D (5 bases). This CDR3 contains 14 residues. V was clipped by 0 bases and J by 5 bases, with 8 bases between them. Per the germline V gene, CDR1 is MNHNS and CDR2 is SASEGT. CDR3 in DNA: TGTGCCAGCAGTGAAGCGCCCAGGGATCAGCCCCAGCATTTT. This translates into CASSEAPRDQPQHF.

The chain uses TRBV7-9 and TRBJ2-5, with D possibly TRBD2 on 5 matching bases. Germline CDR1 and CDR2: SEHNR and FQNEAQ (reference sequence). CDR3 length: 12 residues. The V end was cut by 5 bases, the J end by 13 bases, with 17 bases between. This CDR3 is CASSKSVRELYF. The CDR3 DNA follows: TGTGCCAGCAGCAAATCCGTTCGGGAACTGTACTTC. Looking up the rest from reference TRBV7-9 and TRBJ2-5 gives the full variable domain: DTGVSQNPRHKITKRGQNVTFRCDPISEHNRLYWYRQTLGQGPEFLTYFQNEAQLEKSRLLSDRFSAERPKGSFSTLEIQRTEQGDSAMYLCASSKSVRELYFGPGTRLLVL.

In DNA, the CDR3 is TGTGCCAGCAGCTTAGATGCGGCTAGCGGGGGATTTTACAATGAGCAGTTCTTC. It encodes CASSLDAASGGFYNEQFF. The chain links TRBV7-8 to TRBJ2-1, with 10 positions matching TRBD2. Trimming removed 1 base from V and 4 bases from J; junction bases left unmatched: 10. The CDR3 is made up of 18 amino acids. Germline V gene lookup returns CDR1 SGHVS and CDR2 FQNEAQ.

This clone was detected only a few times. This sequence joins TRBV7-9 and TRBJ1-2; D perhaps matches TRBD1 (6 bases). Germline lookup yields CDR1 SEHNR and CDR2 FQNEAQ (reference sequence). Trimming took off 6 bases at V and 6 bases at J, with 14 bases between the two ends. The CDR3 totals 13 residues. The CDR3 DNA sequence: TGTGCCAGCAGGGCGGGAGGGGGAAATGGCTACACCTTC. The encoded protein is CASRAGGGNGYTF.

V usage is TRBV19 and J usage is TRBJ1-6, with 8 bases that match TRBD1. In germline, CDR1 is LNHDA, CDR2 SQIVND (reference sequence). V lost 1 base to trimming and J lost 7 bases; unmatched junction nucleotides: 0. The CDR3 is made up of 14 amino acids. The CDR3, as DNA: TGTGCCAGTAGTATAGGGACAGGGAATTCACCCCTCCACTTT. The encoded protein is CASSIGTGNSPLHF. Based on the CDR3 plus reference TRBV19 and TRBJ1-6, the full variable domain is DGGITQSPKYLFRKEGQNVTLSCEQNLNHDAMYWYRQDPGQGLRLIYYSQIVNDFQKGDIAEGYSVSREKKESFPLTVTSAQKNPTAFYLCASSIGTGNSPLHFGNGTRLTVT.

CDR3 residues: CASRPRGTAYEQYF. The CDR3 coding sequence is TGTGCCAGCAGACCCCGCGGGACCGCCTACGAGCAGTACTTC. The J gene is TRBJ2-7, the V gene TRBV2, with D perhaps matching TRBD2 (6 bases). V was cut by 6 bases and J by 2 bases, with 14 bases left in between. This CDR3 region has 14 residues. The germline gives CDR1 SNHLY, CDR2 FYNNEI.

The chain joins TRBV4-1 to TRBJ2-1; TRBD1 might be the D (7 bases). The germline CDR1 and CDR2 sequences are MGHRA and YSYEKL. Trimming removed 1 base at V and 7 bases at J, with 14 bases between. This CDR3 is 15 amino acids long. This CDR3 is CASSQGPQGRNEQFF. The CDR3 DNA reads as TGCGCCAGCAGCCAAGGTCCACAGGGGAGGAATGAGCAGTTCTTC.

CDR3 protein: CASSSPGGNTIYF. The CDR3 coding sequence is TGTGCCAGCAGTTCCCCCGGTGGAAACACCATATATTTT. The chain combines TRBV27 with TRBJ1-3; no reliable D call. Germline V gives CDR1 MNHEY, CDR2 SMNVEV (reference sequence). The CDR3 runs to 13 residues. Trimming removed 4 bases at V and 3 bases at J, with 7 bases between.

The chain recombines TRBV7-8 with TRBJ1-5; tentative D call: TRBD1 (5 bases). The V end was cut by 1 base, the J end by 4 bases, with 8 bases between. Germline loops: CDR1 SGHVS, CDR2 FQNEAQ. This CDR3 contains 14 residues. The chain's CDR3 is CASSLEGANQPQHF. The CDR3 DNA reads as TGTGCCAGCAGCTTAGAAGGGGCGAATCAGCCCCAGCATTTT.

J is TRBJ2-1 and V is TRBV7-2; TRBD1 aligns across 10 bases. The CDR3 runs to 15 residues. J gave up 4 bases and V 5 bases, and 5 bases lay outside the gene matches. Germline CDR1 and CDR2: SGHTA and FQGNSA. Written as DNA, the CDR3 is TGTGCCAGCAGCACCGGACAGGGGGAATACAATGAGCAGTTCTTC. It is translated as CASSTGQGEYNEQFF. The full variable domain, rest sourced from reference TRBV7-2 and TRBJ2-1, is GAGVSQSPSNKVTEKGKDVELRCDPISGHTALYWYRQSLGQGLEFLIYFQGNSAPDKSGLPSDRFSAERTGGSVSTLTIQRTQQEDSAVYLCASSTGQGEYNEQFFGPGTRLTVL.

The genes are TRBV28 and TRBJ1-4; the D gene is possibly TRBD1 (6 bases). The CDR3 length is 15 residues. V was cut by 8 bases and J by 3 bases, with 16 bases left in between. Germline loops: CDR1 MDHEN, CDR2 SYDVKM. This chain's CDR3 is CASGGVQQPNEKLFF. CDR3 sequence (DNA): TGTGCCAGCGGGGGCGTACAGCAACCTAATGAAAAACTGTTTTTT. The full variable domain, with the rest looked up from reference TRBV28 and TRBJ1-4, is DVKVTQSSRYLVKRTGEKVFLECVQDMDHENMFWYRQDPGLGLRLIYFSYDVKMKEKGDIPEGYSVSREKKERFSLILESASTNQTSMYLCASGGVQQPNEKLFFGSGTQLSVL.